This TCR beta chain was sequenced during a study of identical twins. Study-wide findings and caveats: Low generation probability was overrepresented in out-of-frame alpha sequences shared by twins. Conclusions leaned on cross-sectional statistical analysis and did not track the same donors over time. Compared with models, monozygotic twins showed more out-of-frame TCR alpha sharing.

CDR1 and CDR2 (germline): SGHRS, YFSETQ. There are 14 residues in the CDR3. Between the trimmed V and J ends, which lost 5 bases and 5 bases, there was a span of 16 bases. In this sample, this clonotype turned up a few times. Its cognate antigen is unknown. TCRdb passed the 5' RACE reads through MiXCR, listing each CDR3 protein once. The table lists 650,000 to 750,000 distinct CDR3 sequences, about 20% of them singletons, with about 4.5% in the top ten. These data are also associated with another study on T cells expressing NK-cell markers. Per that study: In a group of several donors, dominant NKG2C+ clonotypes represented about 1.0-8% of CD8+ T cells.

The TCR originated in a woman between 18 and 30 years old in good health. The chain combines TRBV5-1 with TRBJ1-2; D is uncertain. The source material was PBMCs. The CDR3 DNA is TGCGCCAGCAGTCGTATTGACAAGAAATATGGCTACACCTTC. Translation: CASSRIDKKYGYTF. Together with reference TRBV5-1 and TRBJ1-2, the CDR3 gives the full variable domain: KAGVTQTPRYLIKTRGQQVTLSCSPISGHRSVSWYQQTPGQGLQFLFEYFSETQRNKGNFPGRFSGRQFSNSRSEMNVSTLELGDSALYLCASSRIDKKYGYTFGSGTRLTVV.